This T cell receptor beta chain is from a study of blood T cell repertoires in COVID-19. Measured with immunoSEQ multiplex PCR; TCRdb has only the in-frame clones, and not every one. This table holds 65,000 or so clones, more than 75% found once. V trimming: 0 bases; J trimming: 4 bases; junction bases outside the gene matches: 6. CDR3 length: 16 amino acids. Germline V gene lookup returns CDR1 SGHTA and CDR2 FQGNSA. The chain is built from TRBV7-2 and TRBJ1-2, with 9 bases matching TRBD1. This sequence was found in a woman between 65 and 79 years old with acute or convalescent COVID-19. The source material was peripheral blood. DNA for the CDR3: TGTGCCAGCAGCTTAGCGCTCGTGGGACAGGGCTATGGCTACACCTTC. Its protein product is CASSLALVGQGYGYTF.